Below, one T cell receptor (beta chain) is given with its context. Antigen specificity is unknown. Germline values: CDR1 MDHEN, CDR2 SYDVKM. The CDR3 has 16 residues. V lost 2 bases and J 6 bases, leaving 19 bases between the germline ends. Sequenced by immunoSEQ multiplex PCR; TCRdb stores in-frame clones only, minus some. The table includes about 200,000 clones, around 72% detected once. The sample comes from a study of cytotoxic CD8 clonotypes in ibrutinib-treated CLL. Whole-study findings and limits: Starting clonality was above that of age-matched healthy donors and tracked circulating CD8+ T-cell counts.

This TCR was sampled from a human donor with chronic lymphocytic leukemia. Sequences were derived from PBMCs, sampled after 24 months of ibrutinib treatment. The chain recombines TRBV28 with TRBJ1-2, with D maybe TRBD1 (5 bases). As DNA, the CDR3 is TGTGCCAGCAGTTTACCCAGGGTAGGGGAAAAGGATGGCTACACCTTC. Protein sequence: CASSLPRVGEKDGYTF.